This T cell receptor (beta chain) came from a study of cytomegalovirus exposure and HLA in healthy donors. Produced via immunoSEQ multiplex PCR; TCRdb's table is partial and in-frame only. The table includes roughly 250,000 clones, more than 75% detected once. Comment on this clone: Its cognate antigen is unknown.

The germline gives CDR1 SQVTM, CDR2 ANQGSEA. Trimming cost V 5 bases and J 3 bases; bases outside gene matches: 11. This CDR3 region has 18 residues. Overall study findings and caveats: A few CMV-associated chains proved CMV antigen-specific in vitro. The study listed approximately 160 cytomegalovirus-associated TCR beta chains. It was reportedly the case that the classifier diagnosed cytomegalovirus status with high specificity and sensitivity.

Source material: PBMCs. The rearrangement joins TRBV29-1 to TRBJ2-1; 15 nucleotides match TRBD2. The receptor comes from a woman in her twenties or thirties in good health and CMV-seropositive. The CDR3 region has the DNA TGCAGCGTTAAATTAGGTAGGACTAGCGGGAGGGTCTACAATGAGCAGTTCTTC. It specifies CSVKLGRTSGRVYNEQFF.